The 20 T cell receptor beta chains below were found in one sample sequenced in a study of CD8 T cells in ankylosing spondylitis. In TCRdb, the 5' RACE reads were re-called with MiXCR into one record per CDR3 protein. The table shows 200,000 to 300,000 distinct CDR3 sequences, with roughly a quarter occurring only once. Sample: blood, either unsorted or a sorted T cell fraction (not recorded which). The source of these receptors is a male donor with ankylosing spondylitis or in good health (not recorded which).

This chain connects TRBV12-3 or TRBV12-4 to TRBJ2-1; D remains ambiguous. The CDR3 extends over 17 amino acids. V lost 0 bases to trimming and J lost 3 bases, with 15 bases between them. CDR3 protein: CASSLAQTLFVYNEQFF. CDR3 bases: TGTGCCAGCAGTTTAGCCCAGACGCTTTTCGTCTACAATGAGCAGTTCTTC.

This clonotype has at least ten counts. The rearrangement links TRBV20-1 to TRBJ2-3; a weak D match, TRBD2 (7 bases). V gave up 5 bases and J gave up 5 bases, with 17 bases separating them. CDR3 length: 14 amino acids. Per the germline V gene, CDR1 is DFQATT and CDR2 is SNEGSKA (reference sequence). The CDR3 DNA reads TGCAGTGCTTTCAACGCGGGGGCAGGAGATACGCAGTATTTT. Translated: CSAFNAGAGDTQYF.

This clonotype was observed at least ten times. This chain uses TRBV4-2 with TRBJ2-3; 15 bases agree with TRBD2. V shed 4 bases, J shed 0 bases, and the junction held 5 bases outside the gene matches. The CDR3 is 18 residues long. Germline CDR1 is LGHNA and CDR2 is YNFKEQ. CDR3: CASSLPGTSGGSTDTQYF. The CDR3 DNA is TGTGCCAGCAGCCTTCCAGGGACTAGCGGGGGGAGCACAGATACGCAGTATTTT.

Remarks on this clonotype: This may arise from a read error, as a much more abundant clone is one base away. In DNA form, the CDR3 reads TGTGCCACTCAACAGACCTCTGGGGCCAGCGTCCTGACTTTC. As protein: CATQQTSGASVLTF. This chain uses TRBV12-3 or TRBV12-4 with TRBJ2-6; tentatively, D is TRBD1 (5 bases). The CDR3 has 14 residues.

V gene TRBV20-1 combines with J gene TRBJ1-1; possible D gene TRBD1, 5 bases. Germline CDR1 reads DFQATT; CDR2 reads SNEGSKA (reference sequence). The CDR3 totals 14 residues. Trimming left V 6 bases short and J 4 bases short, with 18 bases between. In DNA, the CDR3 is TGCAGTGCCTCAAGACACTCGGGGGGCACTGAAGCTTTCTTT. It translates to CSASRHSGGTEAFF.

The genes are TRBV21-1 and TRBJ2-5. TRBV21-1 is a recognized pseudogene. This CDR3 region has 14 residues. The DNA of the CDR3 is TGTGCCAGCAGCAAAGACGAGTTGAAAGTGACCCAGTACTTC. This codes for CASSKDELKVTQYF.

This clonotype was counted ten times or more. This rearrangement joins TRBV12-3 or TRBV12-4 to TRBJ2-1; TRBD2 aligns across 12 bases. This CDR3 has 12 amino acids. The junction had 0 bases not matched to a gene; V was cut back by 5 bases and J by 10 bases. CDR3 sequence: CASSGLAGEQFF. The CDR3 bases are TGTGCCAGCAGTGGACTAGCGGGGGAGCAGTTCTTC.

The chain joins TRBV5-4 to TRBJ1-2, with D uncertain. Germline values: CDR1 SGHNT, CDR2 YYREEE (reference sequence). V was shortened by 4 bases and J by 8 bases, with 15 bases between the two germline ends. The CDR3 is made up of 13 amino acids. CDR3 nucleotide sequence: TGTGCCAGCAGCCCCCGACCCGGAGGGGGCTACACCTTC. Its translation is CASSPRPGGGYTF.

This clonotype has ten or more counts. V usage is TRBV20-1 and J usage is TRBJ2-1; TRBD2 agrees at 9 bases. With 6 bases clipped from V and 7 bases from J, the junction kept 13 bases outside the gene matches. This CDR3 is built from 15 residues. The germline V gene has CDR1 DFQATT and CDR2 SNEGSKA (reference sequence). The CDR3 nucleotides read TGCAGTGCCTACTTCGCGGGGGGGGCCGAGAATGAGCAGTTCTTC. As protein: CSAYFAGGAENEQFF.

The sample holds a few counts of this clonotype. The chain has TRBV2 and TRBJ2-3; tentative D call: TRBD2 (5 bases). The CDR3 covers 13 residues. From germline, CDR1 is SNHLY and CDR2 FYNNEI. V lost 10 bases and J 2 bases, leaving 13 bases between the germline ends. The CDR3 sequence is CANSRDLTDTQYF. For the CDR3, the DNA is TGTGCCAACTCCCGGGATCTCACAGATACGCAGTATTTT.

The chain couples TRBV12-3 or TRBV12-4 to TRBJ1-6; 8 bases are shared with TRBD1. J gave up 8 bases and V 6 bases, and 6 bases lay outside the gene matches. CDR3 size: 14 residues. The CDR3 sequence: CASSAQGVDSPLHF. DNA for the CDR3: TGTGCCAGCAGCGCACAGGGGGTTGATTCACCCCTCCACTTT.

At least ten counts were recorded for this clonotype. The chain is built from TRBV20-1 and TRBJ1-2; D is unresolved. V shed 0 bases and J shed 7 bases, with 9 bases lying between them. CDR1 and CDR2 from the germline V gene are DFQATT and SNEGSKA (reference sequence). The CDR3 covers 12 residues. The CDR3 region has the DNA TGCAGTGCTAGAGATACGGGCCTTGGCTACACCTTC. It is translated as CSARDTGLGYTF.

The sample holds a few counts of this clonotype. The rearrangement uses TRBV10-3 and TRBJ1-2; a possible D gene is TRBD1 (5 bases). V was trimmed by 6 bases and J by 6 bases, leaving 11 bases between them. Germline lookup yields CDR1 ENHRY and CDR2 SYGVKD. The CDR3 has 12 amino acids. The CDR3 region is CAIRIMGDGYTF. DNA for the CDR3: TGTGCCATCAGAATCATGGGGGATGGCTACACCTTC.

This clonotype was picked up a small number of times. The rearrangement links TRBV20-1 to TRBJ1-1, with 8 nucleotides matching TRBD1. Per germline, CDR1 DFQATT and CDR2 SNEGSKA (reference sequence). Germline trimming cut 6 bases from V and 9 bases from J; bases unmatched to any gene: 18. The CDR3 is 15 residues long. The CDR3 loop reads CSAAPPPAGGLKAFF. CDR3 nucleotide sequence: TGCAGTGCCGCCCCGCCACCGGCAGGGGGCCTTAAAGCTTTCTTT.

This clonotype showed up many times. V and J are TRBV6-6 and TRBJ2-2; D perhaps matches TRBD2 (6 bases). The germline CDR1 and CDR2 sequences are MNHNY and SVGAGI (reference sequence). The CDR3 consists of 13 residues. The V and J ends lost 7 bases and 6 bases respectively, with 12 bases between them. Written as DNA, the CDR3 is TGTGCCAGCACCTACGGGGAGGCCGGGGAGCTGTTTTTT. It translates to CASTYGEAGELFF.

The chain employs TRBV11-3 and TRBJ1-1, with 7 nucleotides matching TRBD1. The V segment lost 1 base and the J segment 8 bases; nucleotides outside the gene matches: 4. Germline V CDR1 and CDR2: SGHNT, YENEEA. The CDR3 loop spans 13 amino acids. CDR3 bases: TGTGCCAGCAGCTTAGGAGGGGACAGAGAAGCTTTCTTT. Translation gives CASSLGGDREAFF. The variable domain in full, completed from reference TRBV11-3 and TRBJ1-1, reads EAGVVQSPRYKIIEKKQPVAFWCNPISGHNTLYWYLQNLGQGPELLIRYENEEAVDDSQLPKDRFSAERLKGVDSTLKIQPAELGDSAVYLCASSLGGDREAFFGQGTRLTVV.

The table lists this clonotype with many counts. This chain links TRBV9 with TRBJ2-7; D remains unclear. V was clipped by 0 bases and J by 0 bases, with 7 bases between them. This CDR3 is built from 14 residues. Looked up from germline, CDR1 is SGDLS and CDR2 is YYNGEE. Written as DNA, the CDR3 is TGTGCCAGCAGCGTAGAGCTGAGCTCCTACGAGCAGTACTTC. Protein product: CASSVELSSYEQYF. The variable domain in full, with the rest retrieved from reference TRBV9 and TRBJ2-7, is DSGVTQTPKHLITATGQRVTLRCSPRSGDLSVYWYQQSLDQGLQFLIQYYNGEERAKGNILERFSAQQFPDLHSELNLSSLELGDSALYFCASSVELSSYEQYFGPGTRLTVT.

Only a few counts were recorded for this clonotype. This chain uses TRBV7-2 with TRBJ1-6; D perhaps matches TRBD1 (5 bases). CDR1 is SGHTA, CDR2 FQGNSA, per germline. CDR3 length: 15 residues. V was clipped by 7 bases and J by 7 bases, with 17 bases between them. The CDR3 coding sequence is TGTGCCAGCACCCCCAGGGACCCAACCAATTCACCCCTCCACTTT. It yields the protein CASTPRDPTNSPLHF.

This clonotype appeared a few times. This chain links TRBV10-3 with TRBJ1-2, with 9 bases aligning to TRBD1. Germline CDR1 ENHRY, CDR2 SYGVKD. CDR3 length: 15 amino acids. The V segment lost 6 bases and the J segment 10 bases; nucleotides outside the gene matches: 15. CDR3 loop: CAISYRTGTGYDYTF. The CDR3 DNA reads as TGTGCCATCAGCTATAGAACCGGGACAGGGTACGACTACACCTTC.

The chain uses TRBV12-3 or TRBV12-4 and TRBJ2-5, with 13 bases matching TRBD2. The CDR3 extends over 16 amino acids. V lost 5 bases and J lost 4; bases outside the gene matches: 7. CDR3 residues: CASSPAGLAGRETQYF. The CDR3 DNA reads TGTGCCAGCAGTCCTGCGGGACTAGCGGGAAGAGAGACCCAGTACTTC.